The 8 T cell receptor beta chains reported below all come from one sample, sequenced in a study of CXCR3-negative and CXCR3-positive naive CD8 T cells. TRB cDNA was prepared as libraries by UMI-labeled 5' RACE. Using the 5' RACE reads, TCRdb records one entry per CDR3 protein without DNA. The sample includes tens of thousands of distinct CDR3 sequences. Sample: memory CD8+ T cells from blood. The source is a human donor in good health. Some clones in this sample may be carry-over from other donors' samples.

The chain couples TRBV7-8 to TRBJ2-5; the TRBD2 assignment by TCRdb is unverifiable without DNA. The V gene's germline CDR1 is SGHVS and CDR2 FQNEAQ. The CDR3 has 16 amino acids. CDR3 amino acids: CASSLPPGLGAETQYF. Full variable domain (missing parts from reference TRBV7-8 and TRBJ2-5): GAGVSQSPRYKVAKRGQDVALRCDPISGHVSLFWYQQALGQGPEFLTYFQNEAQLDKSGLPSDRFFAERPEGSVSTLKIQRTQQEDSAVYLCASSLPPGLGAETQYFGPGTRLLVL.

Considering frequency, this clonotype is medium-sized (0.01 to 0.1%). The rearrangement links TRBV5-1 to TRBJ1-1; the TRBD1 assignment by TCRdb is unverifiable without DNA. The CDR3 is 18 residues long. Germline V gene lookup returns CDR1 SGHRS and CDR2 YFSETQ. CDR3 amino acids: CASSSLKYRGPANTEAFF.

CDR3 sequence reads: CASSYSTGSSYEQYF. This chain uses TRBV6-5 with TRBJ2-7; the TCRdb D gene call, TRBD1, has no DNA to confirm it. Germline CDR1 and CDR2: MNHEY and SVGAGI. The CDR3 has 15 amino acids.

V usage is TRBV28 and J usage is TRBJ2-3; TCRdb gives TRBD2 as the D gene, but with no DNA this cannot be confirmed. Germline values: CDR1 MDHEN, CDR2 SYDVKM. CDR3 length: 15 residues. The CDR3 protein is CASSFSVGDTDTQYF.

The rearrangement uses TRBV4-3 and TRBJ2-7; there is no DNA to check the TCRdb D call of TRBD1. Looked up from germline, CDR1 is LGHNA and CDR2 is YSLEER. CDR3 length: 15 amino acids. This CDR3 is CASSDGWGRDYEQYF.

V is TRBV7-9 and J is TRBJ2-5; there is no DNA to check the TCRdb D call of TRBD2. Looked up from germline, CDR1 is SEHNR and CDR2 is FQNEAQ (reference sequence). This CDR3 spans 17 amino acids. CDR3 residues: CASSSGVSGEYQETQYF.

The chain has TRBV20-1 and TRBJ2-3; TCRdb's D call, TRBD2, is unchecked because there is no DNA. CDR1 and CDR2 from the germline V gene are DFQATT and SNEGSKA (reference sequence). The CDR3 is made up of 15 amino acids. The CDR3 region is CSARDVLSGTNTQYF.

The chain employs TRBV6-6 and TRBJ2-1; TCRdb proposes TRBD1, but this gene call is untestable without DNA. There are 16 residues in the CDR3. Germline CDR1 is MNHNY and CDR2 is SVGAGI (reference sequence). The CDR3 is CASRPTGGGGNNEQFF.